One and the same sample provided the 3 T cell receptor beta chains below, sequenced in a study of OX40 agonist ivuxolimab in advanced cancers. This table comes from immunoSEQ multiplex PCR, and its TCRdb copy is limited to in-frame clones, with some not included. This table holds around 30,000 clones, 90% found once. The material was CD4+ or CD8+ T cells sorted from blood, obtained in a trial of the OX40 agonist ivuxolimab. The source is an adult with an advanced solid tumor such as melanoma, head and neck, liver or kidney cancer.

The J gene is TRBJ2-5, the V gene TRBV15, with TRBD2 matching 16 bases. The germline V gene has CDR1 LNHNV and CDR2 YYDKDF (reference sequence). J lost 5 bases, V lost 0 bases, and 9 bases had no gene match. The CDR3 is made up of 19 amino acids. The CDR3 DNA sequence: TGTGCCACCAGCAGAGATTGGGGACTAGCGGGAGGGAGTGAGGAGACCCAGTACTTC. Residues: CATSRDWGLAGGSEETQYF.

This clone is classed as large (0.1 to 1%). The chain has TRBV11-3 and TRBJ2-7, with D hard to call. The CDR3 loop spans 14 amino acids. The V gene's germline CDR1 is SGHNT and CDR2 YENEEA. Trimming shortened V by 2 bases and J by 2 bases, and 10 bases separated the two germline ends. This chain's CDR3 is CASSLSPTAYEQYF. The DNA of the CDR3 is TGTGCCAGCAGCTTATCTCCGACGGCCTACGAGCAGTACTTC.

This clone came up a few times. The chain employs TRBV6-5 and TRBJ2-1, with 10 bases fitting TRBD2. In germline, CDR1 is MNHEY, CDR2 SVGAGI. CDR3 size: 14 residues. The CDR3: CASFKSGRADEQFF. CDR3 nucleotide sequence: TGTGCTTCCTTTAAGAGCGGGAGGGCCGATGAGCAGTTCTTC.